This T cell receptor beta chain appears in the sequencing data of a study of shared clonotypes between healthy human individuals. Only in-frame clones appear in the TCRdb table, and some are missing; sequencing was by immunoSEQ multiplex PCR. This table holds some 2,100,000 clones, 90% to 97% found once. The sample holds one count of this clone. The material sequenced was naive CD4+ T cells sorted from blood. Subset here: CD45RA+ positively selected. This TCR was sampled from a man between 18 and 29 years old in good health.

CDR3 sequence reads: CASSLGWMNTEAFF. In DNA form, the CDR3 reads TGTGCCAGCAGTCTGGGGTGGATGAACACTGAAGCTTTCTTT. V usage is TRBV25-1 and J usage is TRBJ1-1; D remains ambiguous. Germline CDR1 reads MGHDK; CDR2 reads SYGVNS. V dropped 5 bases and J dropped 0 bases, with 10 bases sitting between them. The CDR3 totals 14 residues.